These 30 T cell receptor beta chains originate from one sample sequenced in a study of blood T cells in healthy people across ages. Primed by a sample-barcoded 5' primer and a J-beta primer mix, a second PCR proceeded for 7 to 11 cycles. TCRdb ran MiXCR on the 5' RACE reads and lists one entry per CDR3 protein. Among about 650,000 distinct CDR3 sequences, about 51% were seen once, and the ten largest hold roughly 13%. The sample consisted of blood. All receptors come from a woman aged 80 or over in good health.

For this clonotype: It may be a read error: a sequence one base away is much more abundant. The chain joins TRBV11-1 to TRBJ2-1; TRBD2 aligns across 9 bases. The better agreement between TRBJ2-7 and the DNA end casts doubt on the J call. This CDR3 comprises 18 residues. The germline V gene encodes CDR1 SGHAT and CDR2 FQDESV (reference sequence). In DNA, the CDR3 is TGTGCCAGCAGCTCCCGGTACCAGCGGGGGGTCTCCTACAATGAGCAGTACTTC. Its protein product is CASSSRYQRGVSYNEQYF.

Notes on this clonotype: A much bigger clone sits one base away, suggesting this may be a read error. The J gene is TRBJ2-3, the V gene TRBV12-3 or TRBV12-4; 7 bases are shared with TRBD2. This CDR3 has 13 amino acids. The CDR3 sequence is CATNSGPADAQYF. DNA of the CDR3: TGTGCCACCAATAGCGGGCCCGCAGATGCGCAGTATTTT.

The J gene is TRBJ2-1, the V gene TRBV7-2, with D perhaps given as TRBD1 or TRBD2 (5 bases each). This CDR3 comprises 15 residues. Germline CDR1 reads SGHTA; CDR2 reads FQGNSA. V dropped 5 bases and J dropped 5 bases, with 16 bases sitting between them. CDR3 in amino acids: CASSLHGGYNNEQFF. The CDR3 DNA is TGTGCCAGCAGCCTCCATGGGGGATATAACAATGAGCAGTTCTTC.

This chain joins TRBV5-1 and TRBJ2-7, with 11 bases fitting TRBD2. The end of the DNA aligns better with TRBJ2-4, so the J call may be wrong. Germline V CDR1 and CDR2: SGHRS, YFSETQ. The CDR3 totals 16 residues. The chain's CDR3 is CASSPRLAGLLNIQYF. In nucleotides, the CDR3 is TGCGCCAGCAGCCCCCGACTAGCGGGGTTATTAAACATTCAGTACTTC.

V is TRBV6-6 and J is TRBJ1-5; a weak D match, TRBD1 (5 bases). The CDR3 loop spans 15 amino acids. Germline-derived CDR1 and CDR2 are MNHNY and SVGAGI (reference sequence). V was cut by 4 bases and J by 1 base, with 11 bases left in between. The CDR3, as DNA: TGTGCCAGCAGTTGGACACCCAAAAGCAATCAGCCCCAGCATTTT. Translated, it gives CASSWTPKSNQPQHF.

The chain employs TRBV28 and TRBJ1-1, with D possibly TRBD1 on 6 matching bases. Germline values: CDR1 MDHEN, CDR2 SYDVKM. Trimming took 8 bases from V and 1 from J, leaving 14 bases between them. The CDR3 is 14 amino acids. CDR3 coding DNA: TGTGCCAGCCCACCCAGGGGAGGGAACACTGAAGCTTTCTTT. Amino acid sequence: CASPPRGGNTEAFF.

This clonotype occurred many times. V is TRBV20-1 and J is TRBJ2-7; weak D call: TRBD2 (6 bases). Trimming took off 6 bases at V and 3 bases at J, with 18 bases between the two ends. Germline loops: CDR1 DFQATT, CDR2 SNEGSKA (reference sequence). CDR3 length: 14 amino acids. CDR3 sequence: CSALLQRVFYEQYF. The CDR3 DNA reads TGCAGTGCCTTACTCCAGCGGGTATTCTACGAGCAGTACTTC.

This clonotype was seen a few times. V is TRBV28 and J is TRBJ2-5; TRBD1 matches 10 bases. The DNA matches TRBJ2-7 better at its end, which makes the J call doubtful. Per germline, CDR1 MDHEN and CDR2 SYDVKM. CDR3 length: 13 amino acids. This CDR3 is CATRQGATYEQYF. The CDR3 DNA follows: TGTGCCACCCGACAGGGGGCTACCTACGAGCAGTACTTC.

Details on this clonotype: This may come from a read error, since a much larger clone is one base off. The CDR3 DNA sequence: TGTACCAGCAGCAGGGACCCTCAGGCGGATACGCAGTATTTT. Amino acid sequence: CTSSRDPQADTQYF. The rearrangement uses TRBV7-2 and TRBJ2-3; possibly TRBD1 or TRBD2 for D (5 bases each). V shed 5 bases and J shed 6 bases, with 15 bases lying between them. CDR1 SGHTA and CDR2 FQGNSA come from the germline V gene. The CDR3 has 14 amino acids.

The chain combines TRBV9 with TRBJ1-5, with no clear D. V lost 4 bases to trimming and J lost 4 bases, with 12 bases between them. CDR1 and CDR2 (germline): SGDLS, YYNGEE. CDR3 size: 14 residues. CDR3: CASSLGMVNQPQHF. The CDR3 DNA is TGTGCCAGCAGCCTTGGGATGGTGAATCAGCCCCAGCATTTT.

The chain couples TRBV6-6 to TRBJ1-1; 7 positions agree with TRBD1. The CDR3 has 16 amino acids. Germline CDR1 and CDR2: MNHNY and SVGAGI (reference sequence). V lost 2 bases and J lost 1; bases outside the gene matches: 7. In DNA, the CDR3 is TGTGCCAGCAGTTACCCTCCCCAGGGGGGGAACACTGAAGCTTTCTTT. Translation gives CASSYPPQGGNTEAFF.

This clonotype turned up a few times. V and J are TRBV20-1 and TRBJ2-6; no reliable D call. Trimming took off 6 bases at V and 2 bases at J, with 8 bases between the two ends. CDR1 is DFQATT and CDR2 is SNEGSKA in the germline V gene (reference sequence). CDR3 length: 13 residues. CDR3: CSALTAGANVLTF. The CDR3 coding sequence is TGCAGTGCCCTAACGGCTGGGGCCAACGTCCTGACTTTC.

The J gene is TRBJ2-6, the V gene TRBV6-2 or TRBV6-3; maybe TRBD2 (6 bases). The CDR3 totals 18 residues. Trimming stripped 7 bases from V and 0 bases from J, with 19 bases between. CDR1 MNHEY and CDR2 SVGEGT come from the germline V gene. The CDR3, as DNA: TGTGCCAGCAAAAGAAACCGGGACTCCCACTCTGGGGCCAACGTCCTGACTTTC. Its protein product is CASKRNRDSHSGANVLTF.

In this sample, this clonotype turned up many times. V gene TRBV28 combines with J gene TRBJ1-2, with TRBD1 identical over 10 bases. This CDR3 is built from 20 residues. Germline loops: CDR1 MDHEN, CDR2 SYDVKM. Trimming took 5 bases from V and 5 from J; bases not matched to a gene: 23. DNA for the CDR3: TGTGCCAGCAGTCCCACTCTTCTCCGGGACAGGGGACTCGGTCGGTATGGCTACACCTTC. This gives the protein CASSPTLLRDRGLGRYGYTF.

V is TRBV20-1 and J is TRBJ2-5, with a possible D match to TRBD1 (5 bases). Trimming pared 2 bases from V and 1 base from J, leaving 8 bases between. Germline lookup yields CDR1 DFQATT and CDR2 SNEGSKA (reference sequence). CDR3 length: 13 residues. The CDR3 nucleotides read TGCAGTGCTAGACCGACAGCCCAAGAGACCCAGTACTTC. Protein product: CSARPTAQETQYF.

The chain is built from TRBV20-1 and TRBJ1-1; D is unclear. Deletions cut 1 base from V and 1 base from J, with 10 bases between. The germline V gene encodes CDR1 DFQATT and CDR2 SNEGSKA (reference sequence). The CDR3 loop spans 14 amino acids. CDR3: CSARVGSSNTEAFF. The CDR3 region has the DNA TGCAGTGCTAGAGTTGGATCTTCGAACACTGAAGCTTTCTTT.

As concerns this clonotype: Germline is not matched at one junction end, which may reflect a read error. This rearrangement joins TRBV9 to TRBJ2-3; the D gene is possibly TRBD2 (6 bases). CDR1 and CDR2 from the germline V gene are SGDLS and YYNGEE. The CDR3 covers 15 residues. CDR3 nucleotides: TGTGCCAGCAGCCCCGGGACTCTGAGCACAAATACGCAGTATTTT. Amino acid sequence: CASSPGTLSTNTQYF.

The J gene is TRBJ1-5, the V gene TRBV7-2, with 11 bases that match TRBD1. Germline CDR1 SGHTA, CDR2 FQGNSA. The V gene end was trimmed by 4 bases and the J gene end by 6 bases; junction bases not matched to a gene: 5. This CDR3 is built from 15 residues. The CDR3 region is CASSSGQGARQPQHF. The CDR3 DNA sequence: TGTGCCAGCAGCTCCGGACAGGGGGCTCGTCAGCCCCAGCATTTT.

The chain uses TRBV27 and TRBJ1-2; the match to TRBD1 covers 7 bases. CDR3 length equals 16 residues. Germline CDR1 MNHEY, CDR2 SMNVEV (reference sequence). With V trimmed by 2 bases and J by 4 bases, 10 bases remained unmatched. The DNA of the CDR3 is TGTGCCAGCAGTTTAAGGGGGGACAGCCTACGCTATGGCTACACCTTC. Translated: CASSLRGDSLRYGYTF.

The chain uses TRBV27 and TRBJ1-2; 8 positions agree with TRBD1. V gave up 7 bases and J gave up 3 bases; unmatched junction bases: 10. This CDR3 is built from 15 residues. Per the germline V gene, CDR1 is MNHEY and CDR2 is SMNVEV (reference sequence). The CDR3 sequence: CASKRLQGGYYGYTF. In DNA form, the CDR3 reads TGTGCCAGCAAGAGATTACAGGGGGGGTACTATGGCTACACCTTC.

V is TRBV20-1 and J is TRBJ2-5, with TRBD2 matching 7 bases. Germline V gives CDR1 DFQATT, CDR2 SNEGSKA (reference sequence). V was clipped by 0 bases and J by 2 bases; unmatched bases: 6. CDR3 size: 15 residues. As DNA, the CDR3 is TGCAGTGCTAGAGATCGCGAACTAGCGCAAGAGACCCAGTACTTC. Protein: CSARDRELAQETQYF.

This clonotype was recorded a few times. For the CDR3, the DNA is TGTGCCAGCAGCTTAGACCACAGGGGGCTAGGGGAGCAGTACTTC. Translation: CASSLDHRGLGEQYF. The genes are TRBV7-2 and TRBJ2-7; 9 nucleotides align to TRBD1. CDR3 length: 15 residues. CDR1 is SGHTA, CDR2 FQGNSA, per germline. J was trimmed by 7 bases and V by 1 base; bases with no gene match: 8.

This clonotype was counted a few times. A much more abundant neighbour one base away suggests this may be a read error. The genes are TRBV5-1 and TRBJ2-1; D remains ambiguous. Looked up from germline, CDR1 is SGHRS and CDR2 is YFSETQ. The germline V and J ends were trimmed by 0 bases and 4 bases, with 11 bases remaining between them. CDR3 length equals 15 residues. The CDR3 DNA follows: TGCGCCAGCAGCTTGGAGAGCGCACGTTACAATGAGCAGTTCTTC. Protein product: CASSLESARYNEQFF.

The chain carries TRBV7-9 and TRBJ2-6; D not resolved. This CDR3 is 17 amino acids long. Germline CDR1 is SEHNR and CDR2 is FQNEAQ (reference sequence). Trimming cost V 5 bases and J 2 bases, with 16 bases left between them. CDR3 in amino acids: CASSPGVGFPGANVLTF. The CDR3 nucleotides read TGTGCCAGCAGCCCAGGCGTGGGATTTCCTGGGGCCAACGTCCTGACTTTC.

This clonotype was counted at least ten times. The gene calls are TRBV12-3 or TRBV12-4 and TRBJ2-5; D uncertain. The V end was cut by 6 bases, the J end by 7 bases, with 12 bases between. The CDR3 has 12 residues. CDR3 sequence: CASRLRVGTQYF. DNA for the CDR3: TGTGCCAGCAGGTTACGGGTGGGGACCCAGTACTTC.

This clonotype was detected once. A much larger clone lies one base from this, so it may be a read error. The chain employs TRBV7-9 and TRBJ2-3; D remains ambiguous. This CDR3 is 13 amino acids long. The germline V gene encodes CDR1 SEHNR and CDR2 FQNEAQ (reference sequence). In DNA form, the CDR3 reads TGTGCCTGCAGCCCCTCTGGGGCAGATACGCAGTATTTT. Residues: CACSPSGADTQYF.

This clonotype was counted only a few times. This rearrangement joins TRBV12-3 or TRBV12-4 to TRBJ2-3; no clear D. Trimming pared 4 bases from V and 4 bases from J, leaving 27 bases between. The length of the CDR3 is 19 residues. CDR3 sequence (DNA): TGTGCCAGCAGTTCGAAACAACGGTCGTCTAGAAAATGCCCAGATACGCAGTATTTT. This encodes CASSSKQRSSRKCPDTQYF.

The V gene is TRBV29-1, the J gene TRBJ2-7, with D tentatively TRBD2 (5 bases). The J call may be mistaken, given a closer DNA end match to TRBJ2-5. The CDR3 has 12 residues. Germline CDR1 is SQVTM and CDR2 is ANQGSEA. The CDR3 DNA follows: TGCAGCGTTGTCCTAGCTCGGGAGACCCAGTACTTC. Encoded protein: CSVVLARETQYF.

This clonotype came up once. The chain recombines TRBV20-1 with TRBJ2-1, with 10 bases that match TRBD2. Trimming at V came to 2 bases and at J to 2 bases, leaving 15 bases not matched to a gene. CDR3 length equals 19 residues. CDR1 and CDR2 from the germline V gene are DFQATT and SNEGSKA (reference sequence). CDR3 sequence reads: CSARIVGPLGLAAYNEQFF. CDR3 sequence (DNA): TGCAGTGCTAGAATCGTCGGACCTTTAGGACTAGCGGCCTACAATGAGCAGTTCTTC.

The chain combines TRBV4-3 with TRBJ1-5; the D is unclear. The CDR3 has 14 residues. Germline CDR1 LGHNA, CDR2 YSLEER. Trimming shortened V by 1 base and J by 7 bases, and 11 bases separated the two germline ends. CDR3 loop: CASSQAAQSQPQHF. The CDR3 DNA reads TGCGCCAGCAGCCAAGCAGCTCAGAGCCAGCCCCAGCATTTT.